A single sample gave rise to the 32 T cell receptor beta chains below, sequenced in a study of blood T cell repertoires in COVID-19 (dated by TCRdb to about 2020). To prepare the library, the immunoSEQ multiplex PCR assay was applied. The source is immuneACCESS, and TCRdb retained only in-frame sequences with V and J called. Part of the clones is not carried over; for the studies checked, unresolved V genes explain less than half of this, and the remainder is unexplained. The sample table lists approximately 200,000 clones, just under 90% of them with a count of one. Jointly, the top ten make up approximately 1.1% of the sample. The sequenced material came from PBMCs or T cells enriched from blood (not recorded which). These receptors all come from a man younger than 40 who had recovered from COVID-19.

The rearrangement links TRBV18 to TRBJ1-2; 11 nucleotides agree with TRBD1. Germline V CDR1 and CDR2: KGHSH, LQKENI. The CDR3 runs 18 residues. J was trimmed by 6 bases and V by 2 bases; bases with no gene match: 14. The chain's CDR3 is CASSPAGQGVVGGDGYTF. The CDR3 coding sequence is TGTGCCAGCTCACCAGCGGGACAGGGGGTAGTCGGAGGTGATGGCTACACCTTC.

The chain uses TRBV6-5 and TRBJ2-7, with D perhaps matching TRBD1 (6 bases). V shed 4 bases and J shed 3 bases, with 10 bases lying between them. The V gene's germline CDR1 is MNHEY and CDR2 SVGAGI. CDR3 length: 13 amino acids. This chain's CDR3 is CASSSTGHYEQYF. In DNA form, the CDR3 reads TGTGCCAGCAGTTCGACAGGTCACTACGAGCAGTACTTC.

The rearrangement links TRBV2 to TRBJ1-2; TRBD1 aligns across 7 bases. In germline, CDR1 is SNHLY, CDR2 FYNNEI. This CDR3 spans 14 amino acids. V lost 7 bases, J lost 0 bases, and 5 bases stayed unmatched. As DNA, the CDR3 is TGTGCCAGCACAGAGGACAGGACTAACTATGGCTACACCTTC. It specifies CASTEDRTNYGYTF.

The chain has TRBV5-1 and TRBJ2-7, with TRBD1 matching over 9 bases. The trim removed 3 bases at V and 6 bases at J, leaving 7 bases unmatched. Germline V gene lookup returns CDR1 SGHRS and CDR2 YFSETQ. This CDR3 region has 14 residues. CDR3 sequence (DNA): TGCGCCAGCAGCTCCCAAACAGGGGGCGGCGAGCAGTACTTC. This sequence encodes CASSSQTGGGEQYF.

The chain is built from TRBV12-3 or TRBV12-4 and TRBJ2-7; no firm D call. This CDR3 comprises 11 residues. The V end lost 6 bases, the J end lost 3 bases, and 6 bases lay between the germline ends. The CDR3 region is CASSQNYEQYF. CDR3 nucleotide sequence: TGTGCCAGCAGCCAAAACTACGAGCAGTACTTC.

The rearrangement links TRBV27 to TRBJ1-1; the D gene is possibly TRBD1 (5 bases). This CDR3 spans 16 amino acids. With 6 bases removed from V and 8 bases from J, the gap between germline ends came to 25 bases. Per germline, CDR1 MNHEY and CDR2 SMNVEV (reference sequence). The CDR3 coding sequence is TGTGCCAGCAGGCGCTCGGCGGGGGAAAAGGGCACCGAAGCTTTCTTT. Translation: CASRRSAGEKGTEAFF.

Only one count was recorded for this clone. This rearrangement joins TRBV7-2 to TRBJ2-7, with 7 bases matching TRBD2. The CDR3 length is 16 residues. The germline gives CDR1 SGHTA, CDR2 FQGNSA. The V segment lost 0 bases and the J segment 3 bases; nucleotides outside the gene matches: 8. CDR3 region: CASSLAATGTNYEQYF. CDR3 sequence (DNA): TGTGCCAGCAGCTTAGCCGCTACCGGGACTAACTACGAGCAGTACTTC. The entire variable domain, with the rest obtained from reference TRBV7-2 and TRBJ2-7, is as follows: GAGVSQSPSNKVTEKGKDVELRCDPISGHTALYWYRQSLGQGLEFLIYFQGNSAPDKSGLPSDRFSAERTGGSVSTLTIQRTQQEDSAVYLCASSLAATGTNYEQYFGPGTRLTVT.

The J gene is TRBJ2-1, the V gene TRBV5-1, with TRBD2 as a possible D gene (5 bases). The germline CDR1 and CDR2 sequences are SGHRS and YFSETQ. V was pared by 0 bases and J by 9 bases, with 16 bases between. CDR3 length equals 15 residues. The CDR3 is CASSLDFGEYGEQFF. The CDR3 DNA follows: TGCGCCAGCAGCTTGGACTTTGGGGAGTACGGTGAGCAGTTCTTC.

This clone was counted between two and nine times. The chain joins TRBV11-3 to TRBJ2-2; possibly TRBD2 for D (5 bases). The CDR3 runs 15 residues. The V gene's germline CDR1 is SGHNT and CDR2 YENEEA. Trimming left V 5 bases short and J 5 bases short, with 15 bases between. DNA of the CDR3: TGTGCCAGCAGCCTAAGGTCCGGGGAAACCGGGGAGCTGTTTTTT. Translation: CASSLRSGETGELFF.

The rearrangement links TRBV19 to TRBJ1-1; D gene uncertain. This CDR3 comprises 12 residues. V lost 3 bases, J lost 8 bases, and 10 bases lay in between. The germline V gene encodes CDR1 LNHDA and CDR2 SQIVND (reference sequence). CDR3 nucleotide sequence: TGTGCCAGTAGTATTCCCGAGAAGGAAGCTTTCTTT. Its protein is CASSIPEKEAFF.

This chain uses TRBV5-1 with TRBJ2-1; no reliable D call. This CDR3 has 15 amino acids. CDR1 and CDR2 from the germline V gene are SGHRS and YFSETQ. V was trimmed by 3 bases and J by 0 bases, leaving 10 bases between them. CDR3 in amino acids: CASSSQRNSYNEQFF. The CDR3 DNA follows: TGCGCCAGCAGCTCACAACGTAACTCCTACAATGAGCAGTTCTTC.

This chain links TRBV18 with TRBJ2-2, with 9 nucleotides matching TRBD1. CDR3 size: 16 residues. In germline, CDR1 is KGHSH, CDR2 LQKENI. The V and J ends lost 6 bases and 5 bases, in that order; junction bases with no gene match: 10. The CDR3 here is CASSPQTGGATGELFF. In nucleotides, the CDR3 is TGTGCCAGCTCTCCTCAAACAGGGGGCGCGACCGGGGAGCTGTTTTTT.

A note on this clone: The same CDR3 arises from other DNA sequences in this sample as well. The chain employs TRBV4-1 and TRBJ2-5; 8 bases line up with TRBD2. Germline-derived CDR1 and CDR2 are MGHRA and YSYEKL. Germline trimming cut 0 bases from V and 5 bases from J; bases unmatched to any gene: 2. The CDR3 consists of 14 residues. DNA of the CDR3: TGCGCCAGCAGCCAAGATCGCGGGGGGGAGACCCAGTACTTC. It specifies CASSQDRGGETQYF.

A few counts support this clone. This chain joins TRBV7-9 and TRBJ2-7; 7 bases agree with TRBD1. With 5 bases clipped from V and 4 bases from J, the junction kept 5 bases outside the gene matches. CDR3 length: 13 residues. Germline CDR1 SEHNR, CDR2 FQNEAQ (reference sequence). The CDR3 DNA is TGTGCCAGCAGCACCGGGACAGCATACGAGCAGTACTTC. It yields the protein CASSTGTAYEQYF. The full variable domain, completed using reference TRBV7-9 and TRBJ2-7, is DTGVSQNPRHKITKRGQNVTFRCDPISEHNRLYWYRQTLGQGPEFLTYFQNEAQLEKSRLLSDRFSAERPKGSFSTLEIQRTEQGDSAMYLCASSTGTAYEQYFGPGTRLTVT.

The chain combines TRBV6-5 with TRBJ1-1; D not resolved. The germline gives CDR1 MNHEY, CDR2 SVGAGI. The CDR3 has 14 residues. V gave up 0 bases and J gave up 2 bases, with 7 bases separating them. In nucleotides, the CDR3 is TGTGCCAGCAGTTACTCGGAGGGTAACACTGAAGCTTTCTTT. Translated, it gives CASSYSEGNTEAFF.

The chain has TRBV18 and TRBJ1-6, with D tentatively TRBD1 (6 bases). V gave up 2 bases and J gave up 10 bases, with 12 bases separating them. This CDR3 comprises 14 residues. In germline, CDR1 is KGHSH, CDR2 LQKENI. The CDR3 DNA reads TGTGCCAGCTCACCAGCAGGGGAAGGATCACCCCTCCACTTT. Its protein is CASSPAGEGSPLHF.

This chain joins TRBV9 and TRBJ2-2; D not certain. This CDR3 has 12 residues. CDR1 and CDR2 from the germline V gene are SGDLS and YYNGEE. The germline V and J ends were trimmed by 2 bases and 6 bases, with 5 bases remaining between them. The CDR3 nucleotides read TGTGCCAGCAGCGTTCGGGCCGGGGAGCTGTTTTTT. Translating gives CASSVRAGELFF.

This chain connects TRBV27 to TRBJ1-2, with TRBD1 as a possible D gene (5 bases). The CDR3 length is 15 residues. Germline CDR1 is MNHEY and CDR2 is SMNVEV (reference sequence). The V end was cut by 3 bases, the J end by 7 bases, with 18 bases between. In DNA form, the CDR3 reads TGTGCCAGCAGTTTTATCGACAGACCTAGACTTGGCTACACCTTC. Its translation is CASSFIDRPRLGYTF.

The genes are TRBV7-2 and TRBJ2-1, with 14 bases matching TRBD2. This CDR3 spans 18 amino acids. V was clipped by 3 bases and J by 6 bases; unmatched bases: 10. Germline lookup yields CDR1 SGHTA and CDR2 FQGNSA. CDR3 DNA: TGTGCCAGCAGCTTTAGGACTAGCGGGAGGAATAGTCGCAATGAGCAGTTCTTC. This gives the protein CASSFRTSGRNSRNEQFF.

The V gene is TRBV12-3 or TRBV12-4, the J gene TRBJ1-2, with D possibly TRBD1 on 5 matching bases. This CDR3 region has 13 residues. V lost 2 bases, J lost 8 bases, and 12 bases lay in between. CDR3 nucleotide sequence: TGTGCCAGCAGTTTAAGGGGACTGAAGGGCTACACCTTC. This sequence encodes CASSLRGLKGYTF.

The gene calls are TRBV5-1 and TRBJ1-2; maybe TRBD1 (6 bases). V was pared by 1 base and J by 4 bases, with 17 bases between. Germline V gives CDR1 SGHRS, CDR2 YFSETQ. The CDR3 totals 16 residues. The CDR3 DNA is TGCGCCAGCAGCTTGCCCTGGCCCGGACAGAGCTATGGCTACACCTTC. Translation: CASSLPWPGQSYGYTF. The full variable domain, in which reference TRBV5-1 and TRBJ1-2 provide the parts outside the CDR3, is KAGVTQTPRYLIKTRGQQVTLSCSPISGHRSVSWYQQTPGQGLQFLFEYFSETQRNKGNFPGRFSGRQFSNSRSEMNVSTLELGDSALYLCASSLPWPGQSYGYTFGSGTRLTVV.

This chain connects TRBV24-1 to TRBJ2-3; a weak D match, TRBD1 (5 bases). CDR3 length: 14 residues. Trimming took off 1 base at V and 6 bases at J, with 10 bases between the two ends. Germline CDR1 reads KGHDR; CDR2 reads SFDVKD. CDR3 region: CATSDFRWGDTQYF. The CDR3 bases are TGTGCCACCAGTGATTTCCGTTGGGGCGATACGCAGTATTTT.

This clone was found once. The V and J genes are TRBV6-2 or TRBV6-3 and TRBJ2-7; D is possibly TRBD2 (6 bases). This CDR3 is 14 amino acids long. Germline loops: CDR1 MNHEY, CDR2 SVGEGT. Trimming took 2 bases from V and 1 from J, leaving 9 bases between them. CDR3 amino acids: CASSYPGLSYEQYF. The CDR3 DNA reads TGTGCCAGCAGTTACCCGGGACTGTCCTACGAGCAGTACTTC.

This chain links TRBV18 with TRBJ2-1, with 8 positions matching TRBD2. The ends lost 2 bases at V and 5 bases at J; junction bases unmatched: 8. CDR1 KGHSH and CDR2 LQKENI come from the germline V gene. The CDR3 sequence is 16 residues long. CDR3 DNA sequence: TGTGCCAGCTCACCAATCCGGGAGGGCCTCAACAATGAGCAGTTCTTC. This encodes CASSPIREGLNNEQFF.

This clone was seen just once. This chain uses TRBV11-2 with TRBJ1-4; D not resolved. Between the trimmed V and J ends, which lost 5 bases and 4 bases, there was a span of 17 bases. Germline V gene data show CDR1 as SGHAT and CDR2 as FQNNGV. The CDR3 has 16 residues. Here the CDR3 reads CASSGMAPGFNEKLFF. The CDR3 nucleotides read TGTGCCAGCAGCGGGATGGCCCCGGGATTTAATGAAAAACTGTTTTTT.

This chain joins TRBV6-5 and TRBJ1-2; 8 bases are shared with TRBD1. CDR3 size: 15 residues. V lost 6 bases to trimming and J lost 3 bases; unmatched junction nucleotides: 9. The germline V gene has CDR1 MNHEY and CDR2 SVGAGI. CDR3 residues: CASSPGQGVDYGYTF. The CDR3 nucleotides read TGTGCCAGCAGCCCCGGACAGGGTGTGGACTATGGCTACACCTTC.

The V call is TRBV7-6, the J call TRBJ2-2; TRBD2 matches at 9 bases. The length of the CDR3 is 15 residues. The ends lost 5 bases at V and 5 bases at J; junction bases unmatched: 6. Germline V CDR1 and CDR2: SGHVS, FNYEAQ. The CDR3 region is CASSLSGGGTGELFF. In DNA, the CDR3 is TGTGCCAGCAGCCTTAGCGGGGGTGGGACCGGGGAGCTGTTTTTT.

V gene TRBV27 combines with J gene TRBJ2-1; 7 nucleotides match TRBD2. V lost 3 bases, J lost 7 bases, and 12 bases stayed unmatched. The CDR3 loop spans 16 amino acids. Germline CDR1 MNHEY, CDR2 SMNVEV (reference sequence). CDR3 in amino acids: CASSFYAGASGNEQFF. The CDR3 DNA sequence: TGTGCCAGCAGTTTTTACGCGGGAGCTTCTGGGAATGAGCAGTTCTTC.

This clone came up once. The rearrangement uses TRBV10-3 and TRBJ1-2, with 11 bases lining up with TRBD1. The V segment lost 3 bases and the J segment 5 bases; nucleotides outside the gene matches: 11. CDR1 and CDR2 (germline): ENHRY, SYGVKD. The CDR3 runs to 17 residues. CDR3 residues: CAISDEALGQGAYGYTF. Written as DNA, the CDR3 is TGTGCCATCAGTGACGAAGCGTTAGGACAGGGGGCTTATGGCTACACCTTC.

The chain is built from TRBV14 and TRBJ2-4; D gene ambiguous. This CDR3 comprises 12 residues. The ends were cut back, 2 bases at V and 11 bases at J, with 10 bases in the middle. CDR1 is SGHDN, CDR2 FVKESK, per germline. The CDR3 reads CASSQHNTLQYF. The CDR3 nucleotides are TGTGCCAGCAGCCAACATAACACCCTTCAGTACTTC.

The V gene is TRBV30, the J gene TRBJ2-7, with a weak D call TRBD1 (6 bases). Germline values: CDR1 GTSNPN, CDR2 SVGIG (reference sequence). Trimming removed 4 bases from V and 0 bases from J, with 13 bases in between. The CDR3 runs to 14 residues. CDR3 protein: CAWTSGRGSYEQYF. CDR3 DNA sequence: TGTGCCTGGACCTCGGGCAGGGGCTCCTACGAGCAGTACTTC.

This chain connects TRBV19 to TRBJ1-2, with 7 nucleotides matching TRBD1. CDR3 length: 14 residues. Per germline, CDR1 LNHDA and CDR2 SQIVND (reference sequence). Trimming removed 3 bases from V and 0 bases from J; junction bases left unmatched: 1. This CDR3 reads CASSIQGANYGYTF. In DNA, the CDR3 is TGTGCCAGTAGTATCCAGGGGGCTAACTATGGCTACACCTTC.